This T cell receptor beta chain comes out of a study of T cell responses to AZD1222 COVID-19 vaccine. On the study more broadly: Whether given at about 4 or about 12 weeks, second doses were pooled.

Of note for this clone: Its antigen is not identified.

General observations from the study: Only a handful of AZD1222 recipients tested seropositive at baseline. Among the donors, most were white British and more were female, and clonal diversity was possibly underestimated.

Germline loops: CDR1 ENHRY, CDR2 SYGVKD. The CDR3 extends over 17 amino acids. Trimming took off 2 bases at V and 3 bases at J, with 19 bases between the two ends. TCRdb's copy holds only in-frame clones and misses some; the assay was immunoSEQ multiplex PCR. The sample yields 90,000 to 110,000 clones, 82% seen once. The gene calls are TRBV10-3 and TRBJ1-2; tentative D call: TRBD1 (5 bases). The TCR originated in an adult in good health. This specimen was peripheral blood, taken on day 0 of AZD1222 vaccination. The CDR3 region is CAISEPIQDKVYYGYTF. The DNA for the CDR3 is TGTGCCATCAGTGAGCCAATCCAGGACAAGGTATACTATGGCTACACCTTC.